This T cell receptor beta chain appears in the sequencing data of a study of blood T cell repertoires in COVID-19. Clones were sequenced by immunoSEQ multiplex PCR, and TCRdb holds only the in-frame ones, with some missing. This table holds about 210,000 clones, roughly 86% found once. The germline V gene has CDR1 SGHTA and CDR2 FQGTGA. Trimming removed 2 bases at V and 5 bases at J, with 12 bases between. The CDR3 sequence is 15 residues long. The clonotype comes from a woman aged 45-65 years with active or convalescent COVID-19. Material for sequencing was peripheral blood. The chain uses TRBV7-3 and TRBJ1-4; possibly TRBD1 for D (5 bases). CDR3 bases: TGTGCCAGCAGCTTACCGACAGTTGGCAATGAAAAACTGTTTTTT. Translated, it gives CASSLPTVGNEKLFF.